The next 13 T cell receptor beta chains were all read from a single sample in a study of cytomegalovirus exposure and HLA in healthy donors. PCR primers comprised 60 Vbeta and 13 Jbeta primers. Here immunoSEQ multiplex PCR was the method, and the copy in TCRdb shows in-frame clones only, minus some. The top ten clones hold roughly 1% of a sample with approximately 170,000 clones, roughly four fifths of them seen once. The sequencing input was PBMCs. The origin of the receptors is a woman between 40 and 55 years old in good health and CMV-seronegative.

The CDR3 DNA follows: TGTGCCAGCAGTTCCCCTCGACAGGGGTACGAGCAGTACTTC. Its protein product is CASSSPRQGYEQYF. The rearrangement links TRBV6-5 to TRBJ2-7; 8 positions agree with TRBD1. The CDR3 consists of 14 residues. Germline V gene lookup returns CDR1 MNHEY and CDR2 SVGAGI. V was clipped by 4 bases and J by 4 bases; unmatched bases: 6.

This chain connects TRBV6-1 to TRBJ1-5; D possibly corresponds to TRBD1 (6 bases). V lost 0 bases and J 1 base, leaving 13 bases between the germline ends. The CDR3 runs to 17 residues. CDR1 is MNHNS and CDR2 is SASEGT in the germline V gene. CDR3 DNA: TGTGCCAGCAGTGAAGCTCTCTATCAGGGGAGCAATCAGCCCCAGCATTTT. This encodes CASSEALYQGSNQPQHF.

The gene calls are TRBV18 and TRBJ1-4, with 7 positions matching TRBD1. The CDR3 covers 14 residues. V was clipped by 4 bases and J by 6 bases; unmatched bases: 5. Germline loops: CDR1 KGHSH, CDR2 LQKENI. The CDR3 DNA is TGTGCCAGCTCACGAGACAGGGAACATGAAAAACTGTTTTTT. Translating gives CASSRDREHEKLFF. The complete variable domain, with remaining parts taken from reference TRBV18 and TRBJ1-4, reads NAGVMQNPRHLVRRRGQEARLRCSPMKGHSHVYWYRQLPEEGLKFMVYLQKENIIDESGMPKERFSAEFPKEGPSILRIQQVVRGDSAAYFCASSRDREHEKLFFGSGTQLSVL.

V and J are TRBV2 and TRBJ2-5, with 11 positions matching TRBD2. The J call is uncertain, as TRBJ2-7 better fits the DNA end. This CDR3 contains 14 residues. CDR1 SNHLY and CDR2 FYNNEI come from the germline V gene. This CDR3 reads CASRNSGRAIEQYF. The CDR3 DNA is TGTGCCAGCAGAAATAGCGGGAGGGCAATCGAGCAGTACTTC.

The chain recombines TRBV13 with TRBJ1-1; 7 bases align to TRBD1. CDR3 size: 15 residues. Germline V gene data show CDR1 as PRHDT and CDR2 as FYEKMQ (reference sequence). The trim removed 1 base at V and 1 base at J, leaving 3 bases unmatched. In DNA form, the CDR3 reads TGTGCCAGCAGCTTAGAGACAGGGCGGAACACTGAAGCTTTCTTT. Its translation: CASSLETGRNTEAFF. The full variable domain, its missing parts supplied by reference TRBV13 and TRBJ1-1, is AAGVIQSPRHLIKEKRETATLKCYPIPRHDTVYWYQQGPGQDPQFLISFYEKMQSDKGSIPDRFSAQQFSDYHSELNMSSLELGDSALYFCASSLETGRNTEAFFGQGTRLTVV.

This chain links TRBV6-5 with TRBJ2-2, with D possibly matching TRBD1 (6 bases). Germline CDR1 is MNHEY and CDR2 is SVGAGI. Trimming shortened V by 2 bases and J by 5 bases, and 6 bases separated the two germline ends. This CDR3 spans 13 amino acids. This CDR3 is CASSYRGTGELFF. The CDR3 region has the DNA TGTGCCAGCAGTTACAGGGGGACCGGGGAGCTGTTTTTT.

The CDR3 nucleotides are TGTGCCTGGCAGGGGGCAGATACGCAGTATTTT. This codes for CAWQGADTQYF. The chain employs TRBV30 and TRBJ2-3; TRBD1 matches 7 bases. The CDR3 spans 11 residues. The germline V gene has CDR1 GTSNPN and CDR2 SVGIG (reference sequence). Trimming took 5 bases from V and 4 from J; bases not matched to a gene: 0.

This chain uses TRBV27 with TRBJ2-1; TRBD2 aligns across 8 bases. V shed 7 bases, J shed 5 bases, and the junction held 7 bases outside the gene matches. CDR1 is MNHEY and CDR2 is SMNVEV in the germline V gene (reference sequence). The CDR3 sequence is 14 residues long. The CDR3 sequence: CASTRTSINNEQFF. The CDR3 DNA follows: TGTGCCAGCACCAGGACTAGCATTAACAATGAGCAGTTCTTC.

The V gene is TRBV6-5, the J gene TRBJ2-2; 7 positions match TRBD1. This CDR3 comprises 13 residues. The V segment lost 8 bases and the J segment 3 bases; nucleotides outside the gene matches: 3. The germline gives CDR1 MNHEY, CDR2 SVGAGI. The chain's CDR3 is CASVQGDTGELFF. The CDR3 bases are TGTGCCAGCGTCCAGGGGGACACCGGGGAGCTGTTTTTT.

This rearrangement joins TRBV18 to TRBJ2-5; D might be TRBD2 (6 bases). The CDR3 contains 12 residues. CDR1 and CDR2 (germline): KGHSH, LQKENI. V lost 3 bases and J 5 bases, leaving 7 bases between the germline ends. CDR3: CASSPRGETQYF. The CDR3, as DNA: TGTGCCAGCTCACCCCGGGGGGAGACCCAGTACTTC.

The chain combines TRBV7-8 with TRBJ2-7, with D perhaps matching TRBD2 (5 bases). Germline CDR1 and CDR2: SGHVS and FQNEAQ. CDR3 size: 15 residues. Trimming shortened V by 1 base and J by 3 bases, and 13 bases separated the two germline ends. This CDR3 is CASSLDGSEFYEQYF. For the CDR3, the DNA is TGTGCCAGCAGCTTAGACGGTAGCGAATTCTACGAGCAGTACTTC.

The genes are TRBV27 and TRBJ2-1; D unresolved. The germline CDR1 and CDR2 sequences are MNHEY and SMNVEV (reference sequence). The CDR3 consists of 13 residues. The V gene lost 3 bases and the J gene lost 9 bases, with 12 bases spanning the gap. The DNA for the CDR3 is TGTGCCAGCAGTTTGGGCCGACCCGGTGAGCAGTTCTTC. Its translation is CASSLGRPGEQFF.

This sequence joins TRBV7-9 and TRBJ2-3, with TRBD2 matching 14 bases. CDR3 length: 15 amino acids. The junction had 4 bases not matched to a gene; V was cut back by 5 bases and J by 6 bases. The germline gives CDR1 SEHNR, CDR2 FQNEAQ (reference sequence). In nucleotides, the CDR3 is TGTGCCAGCAGCGGACTAGCGGGAGGAGGGGATACGCAGTATTTT. This encodes CASSGLAGGGDTQYF.